This section outlines one TCR beta chain sequence together with its context. The target antigen is unknown. Relative to the germline gene, one junction end is altered; a read error may explain this. Germline assignment: CDR1 LNHNV and CDR2 YYDKDF (reference sequence). CDR3 length: 20 amino acids. Profiling of TCR beta VDJ combinations and CDR3 sequences used genomic DNA as template. Each CDR3 protein gets one entry after TCRdb re-called the reads with MiXCR. The top ten clones hold about 2.5% of a sample with 100,000 to 150,000 distinct CDR3 sequences, 48% of them seen once. This sample was included in a study of CD8+CD57+ T cells in acquired aplastic anemia. As for the study in general: The average for DNA from sorted CD4+ and CD8+ cells was around 3.5 ug. The average read count for CD4+ cells in healthy donors was around 9.9 million. Study-level findings and limits: Controls and patients did not differ significantly in CD8+ Simpson's diversity. Almost 30 CD8+ CDR3 sequences occurred in both the patients and the controls.

V gene TRBV15 combines with J gene TRBJ1-5; 10 nucleotides agree with TRBD1. The sequenced sample was sorted CD4+, CD8+, or CD8+CD57+ T cells (not recorded which) from PBMCs. The clonotype was recovered from a human donor in good health, serving as a control. The CDR3 sequence is CATSRAYGTGATEGNQPQHF. The DNA of the CDR3 is TGCGCCACCAGCAGGGCTTATGGGACAGGGGCCACCGAGGGCAATCAGCCCCAGCATTTT.